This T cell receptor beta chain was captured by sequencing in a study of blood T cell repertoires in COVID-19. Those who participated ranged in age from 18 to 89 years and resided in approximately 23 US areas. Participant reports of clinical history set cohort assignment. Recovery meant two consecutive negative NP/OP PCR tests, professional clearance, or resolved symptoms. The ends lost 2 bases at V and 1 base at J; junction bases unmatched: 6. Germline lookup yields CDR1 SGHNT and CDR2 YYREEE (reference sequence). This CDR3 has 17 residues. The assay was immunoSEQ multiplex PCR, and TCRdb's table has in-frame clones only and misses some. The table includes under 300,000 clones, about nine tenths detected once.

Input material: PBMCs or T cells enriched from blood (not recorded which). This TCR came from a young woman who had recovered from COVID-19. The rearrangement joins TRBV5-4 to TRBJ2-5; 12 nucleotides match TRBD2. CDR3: CASSLPPGLAGQETQYF. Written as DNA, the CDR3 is TGTGCCAGCAGCTTACCACCGGGACTAGCGGGCCAAGAGACCCAGTACTTC.